This entry lists 6 T cell receptor beta chains sequenced from one sample in a study of blood T cell repertoires in COVID-19. Libraries were prepared by immunoSEQ multiplex PCR; TCRdb keeps only in-frame clonotypes and omits some of them. This sample has approximately 240,000 clones; 65% to 85% occur once, and the top ten carry under 4.5%. The sample consisted of peripheral blood. The receptor source for this set is a woman aged 40 to 49 with active or convalescent COVID-19.

This clone has just a few counts. This rearrangement joins TRBV7-6 to TRBJ1-1; TRBD1 agrees at 9 bases. Per the germline V gene, CDR1 is SGHVS and CDR2 is FNYEAQ. V was pared by 1 base and J by 8 bases, with 20 bases of the junction left unmatched. This CDR3 is built from 19 residues. The CDR3 DNA follows: TGTGCCAGCAGCTTAGAACCCGGGACAGGGAGCCTCCAACCTGAGGAAGCTTTCTTT. Translated: CASSLEPGTGSLQPEEAFF.

This chain connects TRBV30 to TRBJ1-2; D not certain. The germline CDR1 and CDR2 sequences are GTSNPN and SVGIG (reference sequence). The CDR3 runs 12 residues. Trimming took 4 bases from V and 8 from J, leaving 14 bases between them. This chain's CDR3 is CAWIRPDGGYTF. CDR3 sequence (DNA): TGTGCCTGGATCCGCCCCGACGGGGGCTACACCTTC. The full variable domain, in which reference TRBV30 and TRBJ1-2 provide the parts outside the CDR3, is SQTIHQWPATLVQPVGSPLSLECTVEGTSNPNLYWYRQAAGRGLQLLFYSVGIGQISSEVPQNLSASRPQDRQFILSSKKLLLSDSGFYLCAWIRPDGGYTFGSGTRLTVV.

The J gene is TRBJ2-3, the V gene TRBV5-5, with a weak D call TRBD2 (6 bases). The CDR3 runs 14 residues. The germline gives CDR1 SGHKS, CDR2 YYEKEE (reference sequence). Trimming removed 2 bases from V and 1 base from J, with 8 bases in between. CDR3 region: CASSLWEGTDTQYF. In DNA, the CDR3 is TGTGCCAGCAGCTTATGGGAGGGCACAGATACGCAGTATTTT.

The table lists this clone with a count of one. V and J are TRBV19 and TRBJ2-1; 8 nucleotides align to TRBD2. The CDR3 runs to 15 residues. CDR1 and CDR2 from the germline V gene are LNHDA and SQIVND (reference sequence). J gave up 3 bases and V 1 base, and 2 bases lay outside the gene matches. CDR3 residues: CASSIAGGYYNEQFF. CDR3 nucleotide sequence: TGTGCCAGTAGTATAGCGGGGGGGTACTACAATGAGCAGTTCTTC. Using reference TRBV19 and TRBJ2-1 for the parts outside the CDR3, the full variable domain is DGGITQSPKYLFRKEGQNVTLSCEQNLNHDAMYWYRQDPGQGLRLIYYSQIVNDFQKGDIAEGYSVSREKKESFPLTVTSAQKNPTAFYLCASSIAGGYYNEQFFGPGTRLTVL.

The gene calls are TRBV20-1 and TRBJ1-2; D is perhaps TRBD1 (5 bases). Germline V gives CDR1 DFQATT, CDR2 SNEGSKA (reference sequence). Trimming stripped 8 bases from V and 6 bases from J, with 13 bases between. The CDR3 loop spans 11 amino acids. The DNA of the CDR3 is TGCAGTCCTATGGGGGGGGATGGCTACACCTTC. Translated: CSPMGGDGYTF.

V is TRBV15 and J is TRBJ1-2; the D gene is possibly TRBD1 (6 bases). Trimming cost V 5 bases and J 3 bases, with 22 bases left between them. Germline V gene sequence: CDR1 LNHNV, CDR2 YYDKDF (reference sequence). This CDR3 is 17 amino acids long. The CDR3 sequence is CATSPRTGGAKDYGYTF. DNA of the CDR3: TGTGCCACCAGCCCCCGGACGGGGGGCGCGAAAGACTATGGCTACACCTTC.